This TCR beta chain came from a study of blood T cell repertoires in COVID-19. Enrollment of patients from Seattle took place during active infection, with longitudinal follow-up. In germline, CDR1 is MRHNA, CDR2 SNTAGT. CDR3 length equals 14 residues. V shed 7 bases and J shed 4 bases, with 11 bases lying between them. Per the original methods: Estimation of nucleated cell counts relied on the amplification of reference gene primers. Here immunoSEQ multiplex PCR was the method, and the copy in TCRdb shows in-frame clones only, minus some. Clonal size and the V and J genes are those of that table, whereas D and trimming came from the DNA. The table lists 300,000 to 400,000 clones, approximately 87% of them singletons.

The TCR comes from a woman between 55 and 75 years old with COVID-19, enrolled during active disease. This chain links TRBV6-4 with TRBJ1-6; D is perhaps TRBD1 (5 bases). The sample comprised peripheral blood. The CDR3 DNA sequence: TGTGCCAGCATGATAAAGGGGTATAATTCACCCCTCCACTTT. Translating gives CASMIKGYNSPLHF.